A selection of T cell receptor beta chains follows, all from one sample in a study of T cells in Graves' hyperthyroidism and ophthalmopathy. MiXCR was run by TCRdb on the multiplex PCR reads, yielding one entry per CDR3 protein. In the table there are about 96,000 distinct CDR3 sequences, about 51% of which are singletons. Sequencing was done on a sample of blood. The receptors stem from a woman between 35 and 50 years old with Graves' hyperthyroidism. Each CDR3 is given with its conserved first and last residue. D genes are given only for firm matches. Expanded clones get a size class; other rows say once, few or many, or leave the size out.

cdr3_aa: CASRAGTATYEQYF
cdr3_nt: TGTGCCAGCAGAGCCGGGACAGCCACCTACGAGCAGTACTTC
j_call: TRBJ2-7
d_call: TRBD1
v_call: TRBV2
clone_size: -

cdr3_aa: CATSRTTGHHTF
cdr3_nt: TGTGCCACCAGCAGAACGACCGGGCATCACACCTTC
j_call: TRBJ1-2
d_call: -
v_call: TRBV15
clone_size: many

cdr3_aa: CASSLAPRGVGTEAFF
cdr3_nt: TGCGCCAGCAGCTTGGCCCCCCGGGGAGTGGGCACTGAAGCTTTCTTT
j_call: TRBJ1-1
d_call: -
v_call: TRBV5-1
clone_size: -

cdr3_aa: CSASQELGRGNLPLHF
cdr3_nt: TGCAGTGCTTCCCAGGAGCTGGGCAGGGGGAATTTACCCCTCCACTTT
j_call: TRBJ1-6
d_call: TRBD1
v_call: TRBV20-1
clone_size: few

cdr3_aa: CSSKEQGANVLTF
cdr3_nt: TGCAGCTCCAAAGAGCAGGGGGCCAACGTCCTGACTTTC
j_call: TRBJ2-6
d_call: -
v_call: TRBV29-1
clone_size: -

cdr3_aa: CSSSAGTAEDQPQHF
cdr3_nt: TGTTCCAGCAGCGCCGGGACAGCGGAGGATCAGCCCCAGCATTTT
j_call: TRBJ1-5
d_call: TRBD1
v_call: TRBV7-9
clone_size: many

cdr3_aa: CASSSPGPIYEQYF
cdr3_nt: TGTGCCAGCAGCTCCCCGGGGCCAATCTACGAGCAGTACTTC
j_call: TRBJ2-7
d_call: -
v_call: TRBV7-9
clone_size: many

cdr3_aa: CASREAQGVYEQYF
cdr3_nt: TGTGCCAGCAGGGAGGCACAGGGGGTGTACGAGCAGTACTTC
j_call: TRBJ2-7
d_call: TRBD1
v_call: TRBV25-1
clone_size: -

cdr3_aa: CASSSYTGEPQHF
cdr3_nt: TGCGCCAGCAGCTCGTATACAGGGGAGCCCCAGCATTTT
j_call: TRBJ1-5
d_call: TRBD1
v_call: TRBV5-1
clone_size: -

cdr3_aa: CATSEEGTNSPLHF
cdr3_nt: TGTGCCACCAGTGAAGAAGGGACAAATTCACCCCTCCACTTT
j_call: TRBJ1-6
d_call: -
v_call: TRBV24-1
clone_size: once

cdr3_aa: CATSRDYGDQPQHF
cdr3_nt: TGTGCCACCAGCAGAGATTATGGGGATCAGCCCCAGCATTTT
j_call: TRBJ1-5
d_call: -
v_call: TRBV15
clone_size: -

cdr3_aa: CASSLAGRSTNEKLFF
cdr3_nt: TGTGCCAGCAGTTTAGCGGGGCGGTCAACTAATGAAAAACTGTTTTTT
j_call: TRBJ1-4
d_call: -
v_call: TRBV12-3/TRBV12-4
clone_size: -

cdr3_aa: CASSIKGLDEKLFF
cdr3_nt: TGTGCCAGTAGTATAAAGGGCCTCGATGAAAAACTGTTTTTT
j_call: TRBJ1-4
d_call: -
v_call: TRBV19
clone_size: -

cdr3_aa: CASRRDPSAEAFF
cdr3_nt: TGTGCCAGCAGGAGAGATCCGTCCGCTGAAGCTTTCTTT
j_call: TRBJ1-1
d_call: -
v_call: TRBV7-3
clone_size: once

cdr3_aa: CASSFGSSPLHF
cdr3_nt: TGTGCCAGCAGCTTTGGGTCATCACCCCTCCACTTT
j_call: TRBJ1-6
d_call: -
v_call: TRBV7-2
clone_size: many

cdr3_aa: CASSLWGSTGQETQYF
cdr3_nt: TGTGCCAGCAGTTTATGGGGGAGTACGGGCCAAGAGACCCAGTACTTC
j_call: TRBJ2-5
d_call: -
v_call: TRBV28
clone_size: many

cdr3_aa: CASSLVVRTGGSYEQYF
cdr3_nt: TGTGCCAGCAGCTTAGTCGTGCGGACAGGGGGCTCCTACGAGCAGTACTTC
j_call: TRBJ2-7
d_call: TRBD1
v_call: TRBV12-3/TRBV12-4
clone_size: -

cdr3_aa: CASSRDGNQPQHF
cdr3_nt: TGTGCCAGCAGCAGGGACGGAAATCAGCCCCAGCATTTT
j_call: TRBJ1-5
d_call: -
v_call: TRBV7-2
clone_size: once

cdr3_aa: CASSWTGFQPQHF
cdr3_nt: TGTGCCAGCAGTTGGACAGGGTTTCAGCCCCAGCATTTT
j_call: TRBJ1-5
d_call: TRBD1
v_call: TRBV2
clone_size: many

cdr3_aa: CASRLRARTEAFF
cdr3_nt: TGTGCCAGTAGGTTGAGGGCGCGAACTGAAGCTTTCTTT
j_call: TRBJ1-1
d_call: -
v_call: TRBV19
clone_size: -

cdr3_aa: CSCPGWTGPSTYEQYF
cdr3_nt: TGCAGCTGCCCCGGTTGGACAGGGCCATCGACCTACGAGCAGTACTTC
j_call: TRBJ2-7
d_call: TRBD1
v_call: TRBV29-1
clone_size: once

cdr3_aa: CSLGGRSGANVLTF
cdr3_nt: TGCAGCTTGGGCGGGAGGAGTGGGGCCAACGTCCTGACTTTC
j_call: TRBJ2-6
d_call: TRBD2
v_call: TRBV29-1
clone_size: -

cdr3_aa: CATSDPRTGGAYEQYF
cdr3_nt: TGTGCCACCAGTGACCCCAGGACAGGGGGGGCGTACGAGCAGTACTTC
j_call: TRBJ2-7
d_call: TRBD1
v_call: TRBV24-1
clone_size: -

cdr3_aa: CATRSRHGGYTF
cdr3_nt: TGTGCCACGAGATCCCGGCACGGAGGCTACACCTTC
j_call: TRBJ1-2
d_call: -
v_call: TRBV15
clone_size: -

cdr3_aa: CASSAGVGSGNTIYF
cdr3_nt: -
j_call: TRBJ1-3
d_call: -
v_call: TRBV9
clone_size: -

cdr3_aa: CASSTSGRGGDEQYF
cdr3_nt: TGTGCCAGCAGCACTAGCGGGAGAGGGGGAGACGAGCAGTACTTC
j_call: TRBJ2-7
d_call: TRBD2
v_call: TRBV7-9
clone_size: once

cdr3_aa: CASSQGSRSNSPLHF
cdr3_nt: TGTGCCAGCAGCCAAGGTTCGAGATCGAATTCACCCCTCCACTTT
j_call: TRBJ1-6
d_call: -
v_call: TRBV3-2
clone_size: many

cdr3_aa: CASSLRLQNTGELFF
cdr3_nt: TGTGCCAGCAGTTTGAGACTTCAAAACACCGGGGAGCTGTTTTTT
j_call: TRBJ2-2
d_call: -
v_call: TRBV12-3/TRBV12-4
clone_size: many

cdr3_aa: CASSVDLGPNYGYTF
cdr3_nt: TGTGCCAGCAGCGTAGACCTGGGACCTAACTATGGCTACACCTTC
j_call: TRBJ1-2
d_call: -
v_call: TRBV9
clone_size: few

cdr3_aa: CASSQGPGAVYEQFF
cdr3_nt: TGTGCCAGCAGCCAGGGGCCAGGGGCTGTTTATGAGCAGTTCTTC
j_call: TRBJ2-1
d_call: -
v_call: TRBV7-2
clone_size: -

cdr3_aa: CASSLLTDAQYF
cdr3_nt: TGTGCCAGCAGCTTGTTGACAGATGCGCAGTATTTT
j_call: TRBJ2-3
d_call: -
v_call: TRBV7-2
clone_size: -

cdr3_aa: CASSPLAGVSEQYF
cdr3_nt: TGTGCCAGCAGTCCCCTAGCGGGAGTTTCCGAGCAGTACTTC
j_call: TRBJ2-7
d_call: TRBD2
v_call: TRBV7-2
clone_size: few

cdr3_aa: CASSHGTYANTGELFF
cdr3_nt: TGTGCCAGCAGCCATGGAACGTACGCGAACACCGGGGAGCTGTTTTTT
j_call: TRBJ2-2
d_call: -
v_call: TRBV4-2
clone_size: few

cdr3_aa: CATSDANGDGELFF
cdr3_nt: TGTGCCACCAGTGATGCCAACGGGGACGGGGAGCTGTTTTTT
j_call: TRBJ2-2
d_call: -
v_call: TRBV24-1
clone_size: many

cdr3_aa: CASSEETIQETQYF
cdr3_nt: TGTGCCAGCAGTGAGGAGACCATCCAAGAGACCCAGTACTTC
j_call: TRBJ2-5
d_call: -
v_call: TRBV28
clone_size: few

cdr3_aa: CSVPGDRGETQYF
cdr3_nt: TGCAGCGTGCCCGGGGACAGGGGGGAGACCCAGTACTTC
j_call: TRBJ2-5
d_call: TRBD1
v_call: TRBV29-1
clone_size: many

cdr3_aa: CAISGLAGGSEQYF
cdr3_nt: TGTGCCATCAGTGGACTAGCGGGAGGTAGCGAGCAGTACTTC
j_call: TRBJ2-7
d_call: TRBD2
v_call: TRBV10-3
clone_size: -

cdr3_aa: CASSQDPSGRAGELFF
cdr3_nt: TGCGCCAGCAGCCAAGATCCTAGCGGGAGGGCCGGGGAGCTGTTTTTT
j_call: TRBJ2-2
d_call: TRBD2
v_call: TRBV4-3
clone_size: few

cdr3_aa: CASSLRQGARAFF
cdr3_nt: TGTGCCAGCAGCCTGCGACAGGGGGCGCGAGCTTTCTTT
j_call: TRBJ1-1
d_call: TRBD1
v_call: TRBV7-2
clone_size: few

cdr3_aa: CASSFRRVGSPTEAFF
cdr3_nt: TGTGCCAGCAGCTTTCGGCGTGTGGGGTCACCTACAGAAGCTTTCTTT
j_call: TRBJ1-1
d_call: -
v_call: TRBV7-3
clone_size: medium-sized

cdr3_aa: CSLAGMGEQYF
cdr3_nt: TGCAGCTTAGCAGGGATGGGCGAGCAGTACTTC
j_call: TRBJ2-7
d_call: -
v_call: TRBV29-1
clone_size: -

cdr3_aa: CASSFPGLAGWSYEQYF
cdr3_nt: TGTGCCAGCAGTTTTCCGGGGTTGGCAGGGTGGTCCTACGAGCAGTACTTC
j_call: TRBJ2-7
d_call: -
v_call: TRBV28
clone_size: -

cdr3_aa: CASGQALAGGLRGTQYF
cdr3_nt: TGTGCCAGCGGCCAAGCCCTAGCGGGAGGGCTTCGGGGGACCCAGTACTTC
j_call: TRBJ2-5
d_call: TRBD2
v_call: TRBV4-2
clone_size: -

cdr3_aa: CASSDGTNNEQFF
cdr3_nt: TGTGCCAGCAGTGATGGGACTAACAATGAGCAGTTCTTC
j_call: TRBJ2-1
d_call: TRBD2
v_call: TRBV2
clone_size: many

cdr3_aa: CASSLLSFGAGYTF
cdr3_nt: TGTGCCAGCAGTTTATTAAGCTTTGGGGCCGGCTACACCTTC
j_call: TRBJ1-2
d_call: -
v_call: TRBV25-1
clone_size: few

cdr3_aa: CANHQTAYGYTF
cdr3_nt: TGTGCCAACCACCAGACAGCCTATGGCTACACCTTC
j_call: TRBJ1-2
d_call: -
v_call: TRBV25-1
clone_size: -

cdr3_aa: CASRGGTANQPQHF
cdr3_nt: TGTGCCAGCCGGGGGGGGACAGCCAATCAGCCCCAGCATTTT
j_call: TRBJ1-5
d_call: TRBD1
v_call: TRBV2
clone_size: once

cdr3_aa: CSARRQGGASEQYF
cdr3_nt: TGCAGTGCTAGACGACAGGGGGGGGCCTCCGAGCAGTACTTC
j_call: TRBJ2-7
d_call: TRBD1
v_call: TRBV20-1
clone_size: -

cdr3_aa: CATSRNRTYEQYF
cdr3_nt: TGTGCCACCAGCAGAAACAGGACCTACGAGCAGTACTTC
j_call: TRBJ2-7
d_call: -
v_call: TRBV15
clone_size: -

cdr3_aa: CASSVMGQGIDYGYTF
cdr3_nt: TGTGCCAGCAGCGTGATGGGACAGGGGATCGACTATGGCTACACCTTC
j_call: TRBJ1-2
d_call: TRBD1
v_call: TRBV9
clone_size: few

cdr3_aa: CAASSFLAGDTEAFF
cdr3_nt: TGTGCCGCCAGCAGCTTCCTGGCAGGAGACACTGAAGCTTTCTTT
j_call: TRBJ1-1
d_call: -
v_call: TRBV15
clone_size: -

cdr3_aa: CASTVDRTPYNEQFF
cdr3_nt: TGTGCCAGCACTGTGGACCGCACTCCCTACAATGAGCAGTTCTTC
j_call: TRBJ2-1
d_call: -
v_call: TRBV7-8
clone_size: -

cdr3_aa: CASSLELGLSNQPQHF
cdr3_nt: TGTGCCAGCAGCTTAGAGTTAGGGCTTAGCAATCAGCCCCAGCATTTT
j_call: TRBJ1-5
d_call: -
v_call: TRBV7-8
clone_size: -

cdr3_aa: CASSQATGGPADTQYF
cdr3_nt: TGTGCCAGCAGCCAAGCTACGGGAGGGCCAGCGGATACGCAGTATTTT
j_call: TRBJ2-3
d_call: TRBD2
v_call: TRBV7-2
clone_size: -

cdr3_aa: CASSIGQGGTEAFF
cdr3_nt: TGTGCCAGCAGCATCGGACAGGGTGGAACTGAAGCTTTCTTT
j_call: TRBJ1-1
d_call: TRBD1
v_call: TRBV7-2
clone_size: many

cdr3_aa: CASSRGSSGNTIYF
cdr3_nt: TGTGCCAGCAGCAGGGGGAGCTCTGGAAACACCATATATTTT
j_call: TRBJ1-3
d_call: -
v_call: TRBV7-2
clone_size: many

cdr3_aa: CASSGPGTGNNQPQHF
cdr3_nt: TGTGCCAGCAGCGGGCCCGGGACAGGGAACAATCAGCCCCAGCATTTT
j_call: TRBJ1-5
d_call: TRBD1
v_call: TRBV7-8
clone_size: many